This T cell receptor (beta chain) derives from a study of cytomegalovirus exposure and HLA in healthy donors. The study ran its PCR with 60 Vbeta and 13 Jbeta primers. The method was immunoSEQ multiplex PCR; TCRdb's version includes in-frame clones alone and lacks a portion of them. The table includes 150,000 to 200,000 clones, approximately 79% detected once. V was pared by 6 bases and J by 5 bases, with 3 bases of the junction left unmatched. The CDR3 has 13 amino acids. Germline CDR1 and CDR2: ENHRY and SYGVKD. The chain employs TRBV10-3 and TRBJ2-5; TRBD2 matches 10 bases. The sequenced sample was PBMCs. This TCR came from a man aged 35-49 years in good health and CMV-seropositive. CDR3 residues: CAIRSGRGETQYF. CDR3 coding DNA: TGTGCCATCAGGAGCGGGAGGGGGGAGACCCAGTACTTC.